This passage covers 28 T cell receptor beta chains from one sample sequenced in a study of T cell responses to AZD1222 COVID-19 vaccine. TCRdb's copy holds only in-frame clones and misses some; the assay was immunoSEQ multiplex PCR. The data show 150,000 to 200,000 clones, 94% seen once. Specimen: peripheral blood, collected 28 days after the second AZD1222 dose. The origin of the receptors is an adult who received the AZD1222 COVID-19 vaccine.

The V call is TRBV6-5, the J call TRBJ2-4, with a tentative D call TRBD2 (5 bases). Germline assignment: CDR1 MNHEY and CDR2 SVGAGI. CDR3 length equals 15 residues. The ends were cut back, 0 bases at V and 10 bases at J, with 16 bases in the middle. Written as DNA, the CDR3 is TGTGCCAGCAGTTACTCGAAGGCTAGCCTTGGGATTCAGTACTTC. Residues: CASSYSKASLGIQYF.

This chain joins TRBV9 and TRBJ2-3; maybe TRBD2 (5 bases). The germline gives CDR1 SGDLS, CDR2 YYNGEE. This CDR3 has 15 amino acids. Trimming shortened V by 1 base and J by 2 bases, and 11 bases separated the two germline ends. This CDR3 reads CASSVRSGFTDTQYF. The CDR3, as DNA: TGTGCCAGCAGCGTAAGGAGCGGTTTCACAGATACGCAGTATTTT.

The chain recombines TRBV18 with TRBJ2-3; D is perhaps TRBD2 (6 bases). The V end lost 3 bases, the J end lost 3 bases, and 13 bases lay between the germline ends. Germline values: CDR1 KGHSH, CDR2 LQKENI. This CDR3 comprises 15 residues. As DNA, the CDR3 is TGTGCCAGCTCACCCGACCCTCGGGGGACAGATACGCAGTATTTT. It codes for CASSPDPRGTDTQYF.

The rearrangement joins TRBV4-1 to TRBJ1-4; D remains ambiguous. The CDR3 totals 16 residues. Germline loops: CDR1 MGHRA, CDR2 YSYEKL. Trimming left V 5 bases short and J 0 bases short, with 13 bases between. In DNA, the CDR3 is TGCGCCAGCAGCACCCGACAAGACGCAACTAATGAAAAACTGTTTTTT. It yields the protein CASSTRQDATNEKLFF.

This clone has only one observation. The chain employs TRBV6-5 and TRBJ1-2; D might be TRBD1 (5 bases). CDR1 and CDR2 from the germline V gene are MNHEY and SVGAGI. Deletions cut 2 bases from V and 4 bases from J, with 14 bases between. The CDR3 loop spans 15 amino acids. CDR3 region: CASSYATGPSYGYTF. For the CDR3, the DNA is TGTGCCAGCAGTTACGCAACAGGCCCATCCTATGGCTACACCTTC.

This clone was counted a single time. The chain is built from TRBV5-1 and TRBJ1-6, with TRBD1 matching over 8 bases. Germline V lookup: CDR1 SGHRS, CDR2 YFSETQ. The ends lost 4 bases at V and 11 bases at J; junction bases unmatched: 5. The CDR3 totals 13 residues. CDR3 residues: CASSGDRGAPLHF. The CDR3 DNA follows: TGCGCCAGCAGCGGAGACAGGGGTGCACCCCTCCACTTT.

This chain links TRBV15 with TRBJ1-2; D unresolved. Germline V lookup: CDR1 LNHNV, CDR2 YYDKDF (reference sequence). This CDR3 has 14 amino acids. V was trimmed by 1 base and J by 4 bases, leaving 10 bases between them. As DNA, the CDR3 is TGTGCCACCAGCAGAGTCAAAGATACCTATGGCTACACCTTC. It yields the protein CATSRVKDTYGYTF. Drawing the rest from reference TRBV15 and TRBJ1-2, the complete variable domain is DAMVIQNPRYQVTQFGKPVTLSCSQTLNHNVMYWYQQKSSQAPKLLFHYYDKDFNNEADTPDNFQSRRPNTSFCFLDIRSPGLGDTAMYLCATSRVKDTYGYTFGSGTRLTVV.

The chain links TRBV11-2 to TRBJ2-7, with D unclear. Trimming pared 1 base from V and 3 bases from J, leaving 7 bases between. CDR3 length: 13 residues. Germline V gene data show CDR1 as SGHAT and CDR2 as FQNNGV. Here the CDR3 reads CASSLGTFYEQYF. The CDR3, as DNA: TGTGCCAGCAGCTTAGGCACGTTCTACGAGCAGTACTTC. Supplemented by reference TRBV11-2 and TRBJ2-7, the full variable domain reads EAGVAQSPRYKIIEKRQSVAFWCNPISGHATLYWYQQILGQGPKLLIQFQNNGVVDDSQLPKDRFSAERLKGVDSTLKIQPAKLEDSAVYLCASSLGTFYEQYFGPGTRLTVT.

The chain has TRBV6-6 and TRBJ2-7, with D maybe TRBD1 (5 bases). Germline CDR1 MNHNY, CDR2 SVGAGI (reference sequence). Trimming shortened V by 2 bases and J by 0 bases, and 14 bases separated the two germline ends. This CDR3 is built from 16 residues. In DNA, the CDR3 is TGTGCCAGCAGTTACCCACAGGCCCGAAGCTCCTACGAGCAGTACTTC. Its translation is CASSYPQARSSYEQYF.

J is TRBJ2-4 and V is TRBV2, with D hard to call. V shed 4 bases and J shed 0 bases, with 7 bases lying between them. The CDR3 is 14 residues long. The germline V gene has CDR1 SNHLY and CDR2 FYNNEI. For the CDR3, the DNA is TGTGCCAGCAGTGTTTGGCTAGCCAAAAACATTCAGTACTTC. Protein sequence: CASSVWLAKNIQYF.

The rearrangement uses TRBV9 and TRBJ1-4; 8 bases are shared with TRBD1. Germline CDR1 and CDR2: SGDLS and YYNGEE. V trimming: 7 bases; J trimming: 4 bases; junction bases outside the gene matches: 6. The CDR3 has 14 residues. The chain's CDR3 is CASGGQVLNEKLFF. The CDR3 bases are TGTGCCAGCGGGGGACAGGTGCTTAATGAAAAACTGTTTTTT.

The rearrangement links TRBV7-9 to TRBJ2-1, with D possibly TRBD2 on 5 matching bases. Germline V gene sequence: CDR1 SEHNR, CDR2 FQNEAQ (reference sequence). This CDR3 has 16 amino acids. Trimming shortened V by 6 bases and J by 3 bases, and 18 bases separated the two germline ends. Here the CDR3 DNA reads TGTGCCAGCAGTCCGTCTTCGGCGGGTTTCTACAATGAGCAGTTCTTC. This codes for CASSPSSAGFYNEQFF.

In the case of this clone: At one end the junction does not follow the germline gene, possibly because of a read error. The chain employs TRBV3-1 (or the pseudogene TRBV3-2) and TRBJ2-1; D unclear. The germline V gene encodes CDR1 LGHDT and CDR2 YNNKEL (reference sequence). The CDR3 consists of 12 residues. The CDR3 DNA sequence: TGTGCCAGCAGCCGAGTCGACAAGGAGCAGTTCTTC. This gives the protein CASSRVDKEQFF.

The chain carries TRBV2 and TRBJ2-2, with 7 positions matching TRBD2. Germline V gene sequence: CDR1 SNHLY, CDR2 FYNNEI. Trimming took 7 bases from V and 2 from J; bases not matched to a gene: 7. This CDR3 region has 15 residues. The CDR3 is CASTGLGINTGELFF. The DNA of the CDR3 is TGTGCCAGCACCGGACTAGGTATAAACACCGGGGAGCTGTTTTTT.

The rearrangement joins TRBV12-3 or TRBV12-4 to TRBJ1-3; no clear D. Trimming cost V 8 bases and J 4 bases, with 6 bases left between them. CDR3 length equals 11 residues. The CDR3 DNA is TGTGCCAGCCACGGGGGAAACACCATATATTTT. Amino acid sequence: CASHGGNTIYF.

The chain combines TRBV6-5 with TRBJ1-4, with a weak D call TRBD1 (5 bases). V lost 2 bases, J lost 7 bases, and 8 bases lay in between. This CDR3 region has 13 residues. Per the germline V gene, CDR1 is MNHEY and CDR2 is SVGAGI. This CDR3 reads CASSYGGIEKLFF. The CDR3 DNA is TGTGCCAGCAGTTACGGGGGGATTGAAAAACTGTTTTTT.

This chain links TRBV6-2 or TRBV6-3 with TRBJ1-1; D call uncertain. The germline V gene has CDR1 MNHEY and CDR2 SVGEGT. This CDR3 is 14 amino acids long. The V and J ends lost 6 bases and 4 bases respectively, with 15 bases between them. The CDR3 DNA reads as TGTGCCAGCAGCCCCGGGCCCCTGGCCACTGAAGCTTTCTTT. Translated: CASSPGPLATEAFF.

V usage is TRBV6-5 and J usage is TRBJ2-5; D perhaps matches TRBD2 (6 bases). The CDR3 consists of 14 residues. V lost 0 bases and J lost 1, with 6 bases in between. Germline V CDR1 and CDR2: MNHEY, SVGAGI. CDR3 bases: TGTGCCAGCAGTTACTCGGGACTCCAAGAGACCCAGTACTTC. Translated, it gives CASSYSGLQETQYF.

The gene calls are TRBV10-3 and TRBJ1-2; 7 bases agree with TRBD1. V shed 8 bases, J shed 1 base, and the junction held 16 bases outside the gene matches. Looked up from germline, CDR1 is ENHRY and CDR2 is SYGVKD. This CDR3 has 17 amino acids. The CDR3 protein is CAIQGQRLGVFNYGYTF. DNA for the CDR3: TGTGCCATCCAGGGACAGCGCTTGGGAGTTTTTAACTATGGCTACACCTTC.

In its sample, this clone was seen once. The chain joins TRBV7-8 to TRBJ2-2; 8 bases are shared with TRBD2. Germline CDR1 SGHVS, CDR2 FQNEAQ. Unmatched junction bases numbered 13, after V lost 5 bases and J lost 2 bases. The CDR3 has 18 amino acids. Written as DNA, the CDR3 is TGTGCCAGCAGCCCCCTCGACAGCGGGAGAGCTAACACCGGGGAGCTGTTTTTT. This gives the protein CASSPLDSGRANTGELFF. Combining the CDR3 with reference TRBV7-8 and TRBJ2-2 gives the whole variable domain GAGVSQSPRYKVAKRGQDVALRCDPISGHVSLFWYQQALGQGPEFLTYFQNEAQLDKSGLPSDRFFAERPEGSVSTLKIQRTQQEDSAVYLCASSPLDSGRANTGELFFGEGSRLTVL.

The rearrangement joins TRBV19 to TRBJ2-7; 9 bases fit TRBD2. This CDR3 is built from 14 residues. Trimming removed 6 bases from V and 4 bases from J; junction bases left unmatched: 7. Germline values: CDR1 LNHDA, CDR2 SQIVND (reference sequence). Here the CDR3 reads CASSPVGLAYEQYF. The CDR3 bases are TGTGCCAGTAGCCCGGTTGGACTAGCGTACGAGCAGTACTTC.

The genes are TRBV5-1 and TRBJ2-7; 9 bases match TRBD2. Trimming took 5 bases from V and 3 from J; bases not matched to a gene: 3. Germline V gene sequence: CDR1 SGHRS, CDR2 YFSETQ. CDR3 length: 13 residues. The CDR3 loop is CASRVSGSYEQYF. CDR3 in DNA: TGCGCCAGCAGGGTTAGCGGGAGCTACGAGCAGTACTTC.

CDR3 in DNA: TGTGCCAGCAGTCCGGGGAGTGATACGCAGTATTTT. This gives the protein CASSPGSDTQYF. The chain has TRBV6-2 or TRBV6-3 and TRBJ2-3, with D tentatively TRBD2 (5 bases). Germline assignment: CDR1 MNHEY and CDR2 SVGEGT. Trimming cost V 5 bases and J 6 bases, with 9 bases left between them. This CDR3 contains 12 residues.

This sequence joins TRBV3-1 (or the pseudogene TRBV3-2) and TRBJ1-3; D remains ambiguous. Trimming left V 1 base short and J 0 bases short, with 7 bases between. The CDR3 is 15 residues long. The germline gives CDR1 LGHDT, CDR2 YNNKEL (reference sequence). In DNA, the CDR3 is TGTGCCAGCAGCCAAGTCCGGTCCTCTGGAAACACCATATATTTT. Amino acid sequence: CASSQVRSSGNTIYF.

The J gene is TRBJ2-2, the V gene TRBV5-1; D is perhaps TRBD1 or TRBD2 (5 bases each). V was trimmed by 7 bases and J by 2 bases, leaving 15 bases between them. This CDR3 has 15 amino acids. The V gene's germline CDR1 is SGHRS and CDR2 YFSETQ. The CDR3 DNA reads as TGCGCCAGCCGCCCCGGGGCCGCTAACACCGGGGAGCTGTTTTTT. Its protein product is CASRPGAANTGELFF.

This rearrangement joins TRBV24-1 to TRBJ2-1; a weak D match, TRBD2 (6 bases). This CDR3 is built from 15 residues. CDR1 and CDR2 from the germline V gene are KGHDR and SFDVKD. V was shortened by 5 bases and J by 3 bases, with 13 bases between the two germline ends. The CDR3 loop reads CATSAVAADYNEQFF. The CDR3 region has the DNA TGTGCCACCAGTGCGGTAGCGGCAGACTACAATGAGCAGTTCTTC.

Here the CDR3 reads CAIGQGATEAFF. DNA of the CDR3: TGTGCCATAGGACAGGGGGCCACTGAAGCTTTCTTT. The chain uses TRBV10-3 and TRBJ1-1; 11 bases are shared with TRBD1. CDR3 length: 12 residues. V dropped 9 bases and J dropped 4; count of bases not matched to a gene: 1. CDR1 is ENHRY, CDR2 SYGVKD, per germline.

This sequence joins TRBV9 and TRBJ2-7; TRBD2 matches at 8 bases. This CDR3 comprises 15 residues. With V trimmed by 4 bases and J by 2 bases, 8 bases remained unmatched. Germline CDR1 is SGDLS and CDR2 is YYNGEE. CDR3 in amino acids: CASSPEGSGAYEQYF. CDR3 nucleotide sequence: TGTGCCAGCAGCCCGGAGGGTAGCGGGGCCTACGAGCAGTACTTC.